Listed below are T cell receptor beta chains from one sample, sequenced in a study of identifying expanded T cells in peripheral blood. Profiling relied on immunoSEQ multiplex PCR, and the TCRdb table lists in-frame clones only, not all of them. The table has over 90,000 clones, about 91% seen once; the top ten hold roughly 15%. Sequencing was done on a sample of blood. The receptors originated from a person aged 18 to 75 in good health. Each CDR3 is given with its conserved first and last residue. A D gene is named only where the DNA matches it firmly. For some rows the clone size is stated as once, few or many, or as a class when expanded; others skip it.

NA | TRBJ2-7 | TRBV29-1 | TRBD1 | CSAGQGRGEQYF | TGCAGCGCTGGACAGGGAAGAGGGGAGCAGTACTTC
NA | TRBJ2-1 | TRBV19 | NA | CASSVRGSDNEQFF | TGTGCCAGTAGTGTCAGGGGTTCGGACAATGAGCAGTTCTTC
NA | TRBJ2-5 | TRBV6-6 | TRBD1 | CASSPGTGASETQYF | TGTGCCAGCAGTCCCGGGACAGGGGCCTCTGAGACCCAGTACTTC
NA | TRBJ2-1 | TRBV7-9 | NA | CASSLGTDNEQFF | TGTGCCAGCAGCTTAGGGACTGACAATGAGCAGTTCTTC
NA | TRBJ2-5 | TRBV27 | NA | CASRRTSQETQYF | TGTGCCAGCAGGCGGACATCTCAAGAGACCCAGTACTTC
NA | TRBJ2-6 | TRBV7-7 | NA | CASSSSGANVLTF | TGTGCCAGCAGCTCGTCTGGGGCCAACGTCCTGACTTTC
NA | TRBJ1-6 | TRBV23-1 | TRBD1 | CASSHQDRVLYRPLHF | TGCGCCAGCAGTCACCAAGACAGGGTGCTTTATAGACCCCTCCACTTT
NA | TRBJ2-7 | TRBV2 | NA | CASTPRSRGGYEQYF | TGTGCCAGCACCCCTCGGTCCAGGGGGGGTTACGAGCAGTACTTC
NA | TRBJ1-5 | TRBV19 | TRBD1 | CASSNYRDRGREHQPQHF | TGTGCCAGTAGTAATTACCGGGACAGGGGGCGGGAGCATCAGCCCCAGCATTTT
NA | TRBJ2-3 | TRBV15 | NA | CATSRPQGTRSTDTQYF | TGTGCCACCAGCAGACCGCAGGGCACTCGTAGCACAGATACGCAGTATTTT
NA | TRBJ2-3 | TRBV28 | NA | CASSLGHTQYF | TGTGCCAGCAGTTTGGGCCATACGCAGTATTTT
NA | TRBJ1-1 | TRBV28 | NA | CASSLLGIKAFF | TGTGCCAGCAGTTTATTGGGAATCAAAGCTTTCTTT
NA | TRBJ2-3 | TRBV12-2 | NA | CASRFKPWTASTDTQYF | TGTGCAAGTCGCTTTAAGCCCTGGACAGCCTCCACAGATACGCAGTATTTT
NA | TRBJ1-4 | TRBV27 | TRBD1 | CASSFSRQGSTNEKLFF | TGTGCCAGCAGTTTCTCCCGACAGGGCTCAACTAATGAAAAACTGTTTTTT
NA | TRBJ2-1 | TRBV4-1 | TRBD2 | CASSHADSQRGTSYNEQFF | TGCGCCAGCAGCCACGCGGACTCCCAGCGGGGGACCTCCTACAATGAGCAGTTCTTC
NA | TRBJ2-2 | TRBV7-6 | NA | CASSPPGRTNTGELFF | TGTGCCAGCAGCCCTCCCGGCAGGACGAACACCGGGGAGCTGTTTTTT
NA | TRBJ1-4 | TRBV6-1 | NA | CASSEADATNEKLFF | TGTGCCAGCAGTGAAGCAGACGCAACTAATGAAAAACTGTTTTTT
NA | TRBJ2-5 | TRBV20-1 | NA | CSARKFETQYF | TGCAGTGCTAGAAAATTTGAGACCCAGTACTTC
NA | TRBJ1-2 | TRBV6-6 | TRBD1 | CASSYPGQDYGYTF | TGTGCCAGCAGTTACCCGGGACAGGACTATGGCTACACCTTC
NA | TRBJ2-7 | TRBV7-9 | NA | CASSLGNPGEQYF | TGTGCCAGCAGCTTAGGTAACCCTGGCGAGCAGTACTTC
NA | TRBJ2-3 | TRBV5-4 | TRBD1 | CASTYPAGQGSDTQYF | TGTGCCAGCACCTACCCAGCGGGACAGGGGTCAGATACGCAGTATTTT
once | TRBJ1-2 | TRBV30 | TRBD1 | CAWRKQGIDYGYTF | TGTGCCTGGAGGAAACAGGGGATCGACTATGGCTACACCTTC
once | TRBJ2-3 | TRBV29-1 | NA | CSVGRVTDTQYF | TGCAGCGTTGGGAGGGTTACAGATACGCAGTATTTT
NA | TRBJ2-7 | TRBV28 | TRBD2 | CASSFSTSGRFGYEQYF | TGTGCCAGCAGTTTCTCGACTAGCGGGAGATTCGGCTACGAGCAGTACTTC